This entry describes one TCR beta chain. Data came from immunoSEQ multiplex PCR; TCRdb stores just in-frame clones and leaves some out. Of tens of thousands of clones in the sample, around 92% were seen once. The record originates from a study of T cell changes during pregnancy in multiple sclerosis. The CDR3 loop spans 14 amino acids. Germline V gene data show CDR1 as SEHNR and CDR2 as FQNEAQ (reference sequence). V lost 6 bases and J lost 5; bases outside the gene matches: 9. This clonotype originated in a female donor with multiple sclerosis, enrolled in a pregnancy study. Sequenced here: CD4+ T cells from peripheral blood mononuclear cells, sampled in the second trimester of pregnancy. The chain employs TRBV7-9 and TRBJ1-2; TRBD1 agrees at 7 bases. Written as DNA, the CDR3 is TGTGCCAGCAGTCGGTATTCAGGGGGTTATGGCTACACCTTC. Translated: CASSRYSGGYGYTF.